The 16 T cell receptor beta chains presented below share a single source sample, sequenced in a study of blood T cells in healthy people across ages. Primed by a sample-barcoded 5' primer and a J-beta primer mix, a second PCR proceeded for 7 to 11 cycles. One entry per CDR3 protein results from TCRdb running MiXCR on the 5' RACE reads. The table shows under 2,000,000 distinct CDR3 sequences, with roughly 52% occurring only once. The sample was blood. The receptor set was obtained from a woman in her thirties or forties in good health.

This chain joins TRBV21-1 and TRBJ1-2; the D call in the table, TRBD1, was not verified against the DNA. TRBV21-1 represents a pseudogene. The CDR3 consists of 20 residues. CDR3 loop: CASSKWGGLLDRGGCAGYTF. CDR3 coding DNA: TGTGCCAGCAGCAAATGGGGCGGTTTGTTAGACAGGGGCGGCTGTGCGGGCTACACCTTC.

The chain recombines TRBV20-1 with TRBJ2-7; D not certain. Germline V CDR1 and CDR2: DFQATT, SNEGSKA (reference sequence). Trimming took off 0 bases at V and 1 base at J, with 10 bases between the two ends. CDR3 length: 14 amino acids. CDR3 in DNA: TGCAGTGCTAGAGATATCTGGGCATCCTACGAGCAGTACTTC. The encoded protein is CSARDIWASYEQYF.

The sample holds one count of this clonotype. V gene TRBV20-1 combines with J gene TRBJ1-2; tentatively, D is TRBD1 (5 bases). Germline assignment: CDR1 DFQATT and CDR2 SNEGSKA (reference sequence). This CDR3 region has 16 residues. Trimming shortened V by 0 bases and J by 2 bases, and 16 bases separated the two germline ends. The CDR3 is CSARDPVRGPNYGYTF. DNA for the CDR3: TGCAGTGCTAGAGACCCCGTTAGGGGCCCCAACTATGGCTACACCTTC.

The CDR3 protein is CASSQVDRDPNTGEQYF. The CDR3 DNA reads TGCGCCAGCAGCCAGGTCGACAGGGACCCGAACACCGGGGAGCAGTACTTC. V usage is TRBV4-3 and J usage is TRBJ2-7; 7 bases align to TRBD1. Trimming cost V 3 bases and J 7 bases; bases outside gene matches: 18. The germline V gene encodes CDR1 LGHNA and CDR2 YSLEER. There are 17 residues in the CDR3.

V usage is TRBV4-2 and J usage is TRBJ2-1; 9 nucleotides match TRBD2. The CDR3 covers 17 residues. Germline CDR1 reads LGHNA; CDR2 reads YNFKEQ. V shed 0 bases, J shed 6 bases, and the junction held 9 bases outside the gene matches. The CDR3 nucleotides read TGTGCCAGCAGCCAAGATAGGGCGGGGGGGCCAGTCAATGAGCAGTTCTTC. It codes for CASSQDRAGGPVNEQFF.

The chain joins TRBV24-1 to TRBJ2-3; unclear D gene. This CDR3 spans 16 amino acids. Germline V CDR1 and CDR2: KGHDR, SFDVKD. With 0 bases removed from V and 2 bases from J, the gap between germline ends came to 11 bases. The CDR3 coding sequence is TGTGCCACCAGTGATTTGGAATCAGTTCACACAGATACGCAGTATTTT. It specifies CATSDLESVHTDTQYF.

This clonotype was found once. This sequence joins TRBV20-1 and TRBJ1-1; 7 positions agree with TRBD1. The CDR3 consists of 15 residues. The germline CDR1 and CDR2 sequences are DFQATT and SNEGSKA (reference sequence). V dropped 3 bases and J dropped 4; count of bases not matched to a gene: 11. CDR3 bases: TGCAGTGCTAGGTCTCCGGGACAGACAATCACTGAAGCTTTCTTT. Translating gives CSARSPGQTITEAFF.

This clonotype is a singleton in its sample. The chain combines TRBV7-2 with TRBJ2-5; 9 bases match TRBD2. The better agreement between TRBJ2-7 and the DNA end casts doubt on the J call. The germline V gene has CDR1 SGHTA and CDR2 FQGNSA. The CDR3 has 16 residues. CDR3 nucleotides: TGTGCCAGCAGACCCTCCCTGGCGGGGGGGCCTCACGAGCAGTACTTC. It yields the protein CASRPSLAGGPHEQYF.

The rearrangement uses TRBV25-1 and TRBJ2-7; no clear D gene. The CDR3 extends over 14 amino acids. Trimming removed 1 base from V and 3 bases from J, with 10 bases in between. In germline, CDR1 is MGHDK, CDR2 SYGVNS. The CDR3 here is CASSESGRFYEQYF. The CDR3 bases are TGTGCCAGCAGTGAATCTGGACGGTTCTACGAGCAGTACTTC.

The chain uses TRBV16 and TRBJ1-2; unclear D gene. Germline-derived CDR1 and CDR2 are KGHSY and FQNENV. The CDR3 has 14 amino acids. The V end was cut by 1 base, the J end by 2 bases, with 8 bases between. In DNA, the CDR3 is TGTGCCAGCAGCCAATTGGGCACCAACTATGGCTACACCTTC. This translates into CASSQLGTNYGYTF.

The V and J genes are TRBV20-1 and TRBJ2-7; D is possibly TRBD2 (5 bases). Germline V CDR1 and CDR2: DFQATT, SNEGSKA (reference sequence). Deletions cut 2 bases from V and 10 bases from J, with 12 bases between. CDR3 size: 11 residues. The CDR3 sequence: CSARQTGTQYF. In DNA form, the CDR3 reads TGCAGTGCTAGACAGACGGGAACCCAGTACTTC.

The chain links TRBV2 to TRBJ2-5, with D possibly matching TRBD2 (5 bases). The CDR3 loop spans 12 amino acids. V was trimmed by 5 bases and J by 4 bases, leaving 8 bases between them. Germline-derived CDR1 and CDR2 are SNHLY and FYNNEI. The CDR3 reads CASSNEGETQYF. The CDR3 coding sequence is TGTGCCAGCAGTAACGAGGGAGAGACCCAGTACTTC.

Comment on this clonotype: Germline is not matched at one junction end, which may reflect a read error. The rearrangement links TRBV15 to TRBJ1-5; D gene unclear. The germline V gene encodes CDR1 LNHNV and CDR2 YYDKDF (reference sequence). The CDR3 has 14 residues. CDR3 residues: CSTSRGTAFQPQHF. Written as DNA, the CDR3 is TGTTCCACCAGCAGAGGAACAGCCTTTCAGCCCCAGCATTTT.

This clonotype was recorded a few times. This chain uses TRBV20-1 with TRBJ2-7, with a possible D match to TRBD1 (6 bases). This CDR3 comprises 13 residues. Per germline, CDR1 DFQATT and CDR2 SNEGSKA (reference sequence). Trimming shortened V by 6 bases and J by 0 bases, and 12 bases separated the two germline ends. The CDR3 reads CSAATGRSYEQYF. CDR3 in DNA: TGCAGTGCCGCGACAGGCCGCTCCTACGAGCAGTACTTC.

The genes are TRBV12-3 or TRBV12-4 and TRBJ1-2, with D hard to call. The CDR3 runs 16 residues. V lost 5 bases, J lost 1 base, and 17 bases lay in between. In nucleotides, the CDR3 is TGTGCCAGCAGTACCAGCCGGCCCAAATTTAACTATGGCTACACCTTC. It codes for CASSTSRPKFNYGYTF.

This clonotype was detected once. CDR3 coding DNA: TGTGCCAGCACCTCGGTAGGGGCGGGGGAAAAACTGTTTTTT. Its protein product is CASTSVGAGEKLFF. This chain joins TRBV12-3 or TRBV12-4 and TRBJ1-4, with a weak D call TRBD1 (5 bases). The CDR3 runs 14 residues. Deletions cut 7 bases from V and 8 bases from J, with 17 bases between.